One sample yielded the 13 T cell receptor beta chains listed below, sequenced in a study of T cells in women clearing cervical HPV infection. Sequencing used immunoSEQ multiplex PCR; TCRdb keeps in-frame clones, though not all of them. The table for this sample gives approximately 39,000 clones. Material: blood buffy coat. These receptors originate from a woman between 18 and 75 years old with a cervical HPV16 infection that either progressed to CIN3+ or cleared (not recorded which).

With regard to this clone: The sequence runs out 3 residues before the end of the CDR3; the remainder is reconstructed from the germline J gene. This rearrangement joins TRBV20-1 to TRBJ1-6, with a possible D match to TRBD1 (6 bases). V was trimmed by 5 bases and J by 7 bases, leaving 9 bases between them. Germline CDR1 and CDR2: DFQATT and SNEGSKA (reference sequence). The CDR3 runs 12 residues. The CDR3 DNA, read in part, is TGCAGTGCTGCAGGGGTGAATTCACCC. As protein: CSAAGVNSP. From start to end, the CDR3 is CSAAGVNSPLHF.

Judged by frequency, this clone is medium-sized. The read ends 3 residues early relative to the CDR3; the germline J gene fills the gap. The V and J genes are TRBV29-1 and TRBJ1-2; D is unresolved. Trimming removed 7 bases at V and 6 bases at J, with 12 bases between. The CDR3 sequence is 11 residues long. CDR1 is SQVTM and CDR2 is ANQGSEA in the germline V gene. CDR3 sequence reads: CSGRRGDGYTF. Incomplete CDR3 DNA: TGCAGCGGGCGTCGGGGAGATGGC.

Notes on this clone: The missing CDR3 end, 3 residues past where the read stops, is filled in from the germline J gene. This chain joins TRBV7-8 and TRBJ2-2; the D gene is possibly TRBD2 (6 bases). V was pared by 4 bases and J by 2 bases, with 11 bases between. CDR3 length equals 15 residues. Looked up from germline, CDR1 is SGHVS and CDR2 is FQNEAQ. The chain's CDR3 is CASSSGLPNTGELFF. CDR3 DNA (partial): TGTGCCAGCAGCTCAGGACTACCTAACACCGGGGAG.

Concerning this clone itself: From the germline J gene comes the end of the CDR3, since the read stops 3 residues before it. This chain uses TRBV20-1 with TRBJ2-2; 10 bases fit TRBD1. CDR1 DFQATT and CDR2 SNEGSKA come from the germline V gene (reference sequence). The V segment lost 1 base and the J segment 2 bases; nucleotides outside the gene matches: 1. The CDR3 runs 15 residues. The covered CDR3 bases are TGCAGTGCTAGAGGACAGGGGGCTAACACCGGGGAG. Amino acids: CSARGQGANTGE. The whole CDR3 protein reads CSARGQGANTGELFF.

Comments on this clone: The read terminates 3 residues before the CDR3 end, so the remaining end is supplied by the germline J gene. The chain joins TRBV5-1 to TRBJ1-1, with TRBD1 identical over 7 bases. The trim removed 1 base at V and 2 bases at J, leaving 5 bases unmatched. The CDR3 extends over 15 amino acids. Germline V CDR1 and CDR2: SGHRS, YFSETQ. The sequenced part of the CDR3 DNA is TGCGCCAGCAGCTTGCTAGGGGGCCTCAACACTGAA. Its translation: CASSLLGGLNTE. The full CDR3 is CASSLLGGLNTEAFF.

The CDR3 bases that were read are TGTGCCAGCAGTTTGGCACCAACCGAG. Amino acid sequence: CASSLAPTE. From start to end, the CDR3 is CASSLAPTEQYF. The rearrangement joins TRBV28 to TRBJ2-7; D is uncertain. The CDR3 extends 3 residues past the end of the read, so its final part is completed from the germline J gene. The CDR3 covers 12 residues. Per germline, CDR1 MDHEN and CDR2 SYDVKM. With 3 bases removed from V and 6 bases from J, the gap between germline ends came to 9 bases.

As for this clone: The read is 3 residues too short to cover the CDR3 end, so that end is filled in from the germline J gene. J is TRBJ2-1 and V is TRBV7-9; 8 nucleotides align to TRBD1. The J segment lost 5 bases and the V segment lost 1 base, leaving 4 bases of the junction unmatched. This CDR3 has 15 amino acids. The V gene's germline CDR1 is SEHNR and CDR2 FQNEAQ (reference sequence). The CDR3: CASSLGQTGDNEQFF. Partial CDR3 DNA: TGTGCCAGCAGCTTAGGGCAGACAGGGGACAATGAG. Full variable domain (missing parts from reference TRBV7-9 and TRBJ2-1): DTGVSQNPRHKITKRGQNVTFRCDPISEHNRLYWYRQTLGQGPEFLTYFQNEAQLEKSRLLSDRFSAERPKGSFSTLEIQRTEQGDSAMYLCASSLGQTGDNEQFFGPGTRLTVL.

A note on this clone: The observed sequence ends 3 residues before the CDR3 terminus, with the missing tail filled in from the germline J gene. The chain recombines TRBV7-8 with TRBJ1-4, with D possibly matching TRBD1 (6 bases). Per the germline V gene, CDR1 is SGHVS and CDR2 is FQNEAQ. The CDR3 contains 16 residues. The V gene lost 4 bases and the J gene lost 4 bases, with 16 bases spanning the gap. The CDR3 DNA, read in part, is TGTGCCAGCAGCTCGACCTACCTCAGGGGTAATGAAAAA. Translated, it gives CASSSTYLRGNEK. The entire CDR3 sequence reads CASSSTYLRGNEKLFF.

The CDR3 spells CASSQDLASGGTDTQYF. The CDR3 DNA, read in part, is TGTGCCAGCAGCCAAGATTTGGCTAGCGGTGGCACAGATACG. The rearrangement links TRBV4-2 to TRBJ2-3; 7 bases line up with TRBD2. The read stops 3 residues short of the end of the CDR3; the missing end is completed from the germline J gene. This CDR3 is built from 17 residues. V dropped 0 bases and J dropped 1; count of bases not matched to a gene: 7. Germline CDR1 reads LGHNA; CDR2 reads YNFKEQ.

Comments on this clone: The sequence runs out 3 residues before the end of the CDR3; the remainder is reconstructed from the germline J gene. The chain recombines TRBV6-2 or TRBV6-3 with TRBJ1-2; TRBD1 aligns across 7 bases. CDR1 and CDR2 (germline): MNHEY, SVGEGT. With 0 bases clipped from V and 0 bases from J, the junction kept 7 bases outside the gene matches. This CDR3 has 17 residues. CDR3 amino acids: CASSYSNWDSSNYGYTF. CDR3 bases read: TGTGCCAGCAGTTACTCGAATTGGGACAGCTCTAACTATGGC.

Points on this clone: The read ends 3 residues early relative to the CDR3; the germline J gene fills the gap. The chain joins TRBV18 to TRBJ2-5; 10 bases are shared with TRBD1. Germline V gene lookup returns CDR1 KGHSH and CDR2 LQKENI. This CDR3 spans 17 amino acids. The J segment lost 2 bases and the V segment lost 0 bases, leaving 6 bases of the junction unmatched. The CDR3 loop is CASSPPGQGRGQETQYF. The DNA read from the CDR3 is TGTGCCAGCTCACCACCGGGACAGGGGAGAGGTCAAGAGACC. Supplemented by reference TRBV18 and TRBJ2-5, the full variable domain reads NAGVMQNPRHLVRRRGQEARLRCSPMKGHSHVYWYRQLPEEGLKFMVYLQKENIIDESGMPKERFSAEFPKEGPSILRIQQVVRGDSAAYFCASSPPGQGRGQETQYFGPGTRLLVL.

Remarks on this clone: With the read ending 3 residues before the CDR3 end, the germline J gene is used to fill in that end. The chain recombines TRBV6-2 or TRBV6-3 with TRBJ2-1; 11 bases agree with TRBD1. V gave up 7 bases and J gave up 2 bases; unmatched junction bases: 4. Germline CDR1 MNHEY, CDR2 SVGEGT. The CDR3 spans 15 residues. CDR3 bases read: TGTGCCAGCATCTTGGGACAGGGGGCCTACAATGAG. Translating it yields CASILGQGAYNE. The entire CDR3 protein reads CASILGQGAYNEQFF.

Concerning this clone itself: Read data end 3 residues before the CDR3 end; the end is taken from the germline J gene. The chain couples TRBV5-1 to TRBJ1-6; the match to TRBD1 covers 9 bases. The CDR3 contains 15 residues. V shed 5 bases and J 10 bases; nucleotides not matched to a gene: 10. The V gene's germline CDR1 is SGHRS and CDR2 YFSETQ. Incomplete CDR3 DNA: TGCGCCAGCAGTAAGACAGGGGGTCAAGAATCACCC. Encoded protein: CASSKTGGQESP. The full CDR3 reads CASSKTGGQESPLHF.